The 22 T cell receptor beta chains given below trace back to one sample, sequenced in a study of control samples from healthy donors and cancer patients. Assay used: immunoSEQ multiplex PCR; TCRdb lists only in-frame clones, some missing. The sample includes about 94,000 clones, 75% to 95% of them seen just once. Sequenced input: blood. All receptors come from a woman under 30 in good health.

The table lists this clone with a count of one. This chain links TRBV12-2 with TRBJ1-1; the table's D call, TRBD1, has no DNA check behind it. TRBV12-2 is annotated as a pseudogene. This CDR3 has 18 amino acids. This CDR3 reads CASRLWTVKTGMNTEAFF. Written as DNA, the CDR3 is TGTGCAAGTCGCTTATGGACAGTGAAAACTGGGATGAACACTGAAGCTTTCTTT.

The chain combines TRBV3-1 (or the pseudogene TRBV3-2) with TRBJ1-1, with D maybe TRBD1 (6 bases). The CDR3 has 13 amino acids. V lost 8 bases and J 0 bases, leaving 10 bases between the germline ends. Germline V CDR1 and CDR2: LGHDT, YNNKEL (reference sequence). This CDR3 reads CASRGGLNTEAFF. In nucleotides, the CDR3 is TGTGCCAGCCGAGGGGGGCTGAACACTGAAGCTTTCTTT.

This clone was recorded only once. The chain couples TRBV9 to TRBJ2-3; TRBD1 matches 9 bases. Germline V lookup: CDR1 SGDLS, CDR2 YYNGEE. With 5 bases clipped from V and 3 bases from J, the junction kept 7 bases outside the gene matches. This CDR3 is built from 15 residues. The DNA of the CDR3 is TGTGCCAGCAGTTACGGGGGGACAGGGACAGATACGCAGTATTTT. This gives the protein CASSYGGTGTDTQYF. Full variable domain (remainder filled in from reference TRBV9 and TRBJ2-3): DSGVTQTPKHLITATGQRVTLRCSPRSGDLSVYWYQQSLDQGLQFLIQYYNGEERAKGNILERFSAQQFPDLHSELNLSSLELGDSALYFCASSYGGTGTDTQYFGPGTRLTVL.

The genes are TRBV10-3 and TRBJ1-1, with a possible D match to TRBD1 (6 bases). CDR3 length: 14 amino acids. From germline, CDR1 is ENHRY and CDR2 SYGVKD. Trimming took off 4 bases at V and 1 base at J, with 10 bases between the two ends. The CDR3 loop is CAISVDRENTEAFF. In nucleotides, the CDR3 is TGTGCCATCAGTGTGGACAGAGAGAACACTGAAGCTTTCTTT.

The chain couples TRBV11-3 to TRBJ2-1; no clear D gene. The CDR3 has 13 residues. The V end lost 2 bases, the J end lost 10 bases, and 12 bases lay between the germline ends. Germline CDR1 and CDR2: SGHNT and YENEEA. CDR3 region: CASSLPLSREQFF. The CDR3 bases are TGTGCCAGCAGCTTACCCCTCAGCCGAGAGCAGTTCTTC.

The CDR3 here is CAAGRQNTDTQYF. Written as DNA, the CDR3 is TGTGCCGCCGGAAGGCAGAACACAGATACGCAGTATTTT. The rearrangement joins TRBV19 to TRBJ2-3; D remains unclear. Germline CDR1 is LNHDA and CDR2 is SQIVND (reference sequence). Deletions cut 11 bases from V and 2 bases from J, with 14 bases between. The CDR3 length is 13 residues. Full variable domain (missing parts from reference TRBV19 and TRBJ2-3): DGGITQSPKYLFRKEGQNVTLSCEQNLNHDAMYWYRQDPGQGLRLIYYSQIVNDFQKGDIAEGYSVSREKKESFPLTVTSAQKNPTAFYLCAAGRQNTDTQYFGPGTRLTVL.

The chain has TRBV3-1 (or the pseudogene TRBV3-2) and TRBJ2-2; D call uncertain. This CDR3 is built from 15 residues. Trimming cost V 0 bases and J 3 bases, with 8 bases left between them. Germline CDR1 reads LGHDT; CDR2 reads YNNKEL (reference sequence). Here the CDR3 DNA reads TGTGCCAGCAGCCAAGATTCGTCACACACCGGGGAGCTGTTTTTT. Amino acids: CASSQDSSHTGELFF.

The chain links TRBV7-9 to TRBJ1-6, with D unclear. Germline CDR1 is SEHNR and CDR2 is FQNEAQ (reference sequence). V lost 4 bases and J lost 8, with 18 bases in between. This CDR3 is 16 amino acids long. In nucleotides, the CDR3 is TGTGCCAGCAGCTCCGAGGACGGATCTCGGGATTCACCCCTCCACTTT. Amino acid sequence: CASSSEDGSRDSPLHF.

The gene calls are TRBV11-2 and TRBJ2-3; 8 bases line up with TRBD1. The V segment lost 1 base and the J segment 5 bases; nucleotides outside the gene matches: 8. CDR3 length: 16 amino acids. Germline-derived CDR1 and CDR2 are SGHAT and FQNNGV. CDR3 bases: TGTGCCAGCAGCTTAGCCGGACAGGGCGGGGTAGATACGCAGTATTTT. It specifies CASSLAGQGGVDTQYF.

The J gene is TRBJ2-7, the V gene TRBV18; maybe TRBD1 (5 bases). Looked up from germline, CDR1 is KGHSH and CDR2 is LQKENI. The V and J ends lost 3 bases and 3 bases respectively, with 9 bases between them. CDR3 length equals 13 residues. This CDR3 reads CASSPAGYYEQYF. CDR3 nucleotides: TGTGCCAGCTCACCGGCAGGGTACTACGAGCAGTACTTC.

V gene TRBV19 combines with J gene TRBJ1-2; a weak D match, TRBD1 (6 bases). V lost 9 bases and J 7 bases, leaving 15 bases between the germline ends. Germline CDR1 LNHDA, CDR2 SQIVND (reference sequence). This CDR3 region has 12 residues. The CDR3: CASQQGSSGYTF. The DNA of the CDR3 is TGTGCCAGCCAACAGGGAAGCAGTGGCTACACCTTC.

The chain recombines TRBV19 with TRBJ1-2, with D tentatively TRBD1 (6 bases). The germline V gene encodes CDR1 LNHDA and CDR2 SQIVND (reference sequence). Trimming left V 5 bases short and J 5 bases short, with 15 bases between. This CDR3 spans 14 amino acids. The CDR3 nucleotides are TGTGCCAGTAGTCCACTCGAACAGGGATATGGCTACACCTTC. Translated, it gives CASSPLEQGYGYTF.

This chain joins TRBV9 and TRBJ2-5; possibly TRBD2 for D (5 bases). Per germline, CDR1 SGDLS and CDR2 YYNGEE. V lost 0 bases and J 4 bases, leaving 13 bases between the germline ends. The CDR3 has 15 amino acids. Here the CDR3 reads CASSVVASYGETQYF. The DNA of the CDR3 is TGTGCCAGCAGCGTAGTAGCTAGCTACGGAGAGACCCAGTACTTC. Together with reference TRBV9 and TRBJ2-5, the CDR3 gives the full variable domain: DSGVTQTPKHLITATGQRVTLRCSPRSGDLSVYWYQQSLDQGLQFLIQYYNGEERAKGNILERFSAQQFPDLHSELNLSSLELGDSALYFCASSVVASYGETQYFGPGTRLLVL.

The chain combines TRBV6-5 with TRBJ2-1, with D unresolved. Germline CDR1 is MNHEY and CDR2 is SVGAGI. V lost 7 bases and J 4 bases, leaving 17 bases between the germline ends. The CDR3 consists of 15 residues. CDR3 bases: TGTGCCAGCACGTATTACACCCCCCGATACAATGAGCAGTTCTTC. It specifies CASTYYTPRYNEQFF.

The V call is TRBV25-1, the J call TRBJ1-2; TRBD1 might be the D (5 bases). The length of the CDR3 is 11 residues. Germline CDR1 is MGHDK and CDR2 is SYGVNS. V lost 6 bases and J 6 bases, leaving 8 bases between the germline ends. The CDR3 DNA is TGTGCCAGCAGCCTGGGGGATGGCTACACCTTC. It encodes CASSLGDGYTF.

The rearrangement joins TRBV6-6 to TRBJ1-3; D gene unclear. V was pared by 7 bases and J by 4 bases, with 14 bases between. Germline CDR1 is MNHNY and CDR2 is SVGAGI (reference sequence). CDR3 length equals 14 residues. CDR3 residues: CASIDILGGNTIYF. The CDR3, as DNA: TGTGCCAGCATTGATATTCTGGGGGGAAACACCATATATTTT.

The genes are TRBV5-5 and TRBJ1-1; 12 nucleotides match TRBD1. Germline V gene lookup returns CDR1 SGHKS and CDR2 YYEKEE (reference sequence). V shed 3 bases, J shed 4 bases, and the junction held 16 bases outside the gene matches. CDR3 size: 19 residues. CDR3 amino acids: CASSSPRDRGPLEPTEAFF. CDR3 nucleotides: TGTGCCAGCAGCTCACCTCGGGACAGGGGGCCCCTTGAACCCACTGAAGCTTTCTTT.

This chain connects TRBV3-1 (or the pseudogene TRBV3-2) to TRBJ2-1; D remains ambiguous. Trimming stripped 4 bases from V and 9 bases from J, with 22 bases between. The CDR3 extends over 16 amino acids. Germline CDR1 reads LGHDT; CDR2 reads YNNKEL (reference sequence). CDR3 DNA: TGTGCCAGCAGCCCCCCGTTAGGCGCCTTTTTAAGTGAGCAGTTCTTC. Encoded protein: CASSPPLGAFLSEQFF.

The chain employs TRBV6-2 or TRBV6-3 and TRBJ2-3; possibly TRBD1 or TRBD2 for D (5 bases each). The germline V gene has CDR1 MNHEY and CDR2 SVGEGT. There are 19 residues in the CDR3. The ends were cut back, 0 bases at V and 0 bases at J, with 19 bases in the middle. The CDR3 sequence is CASSYSSFGRGLSTDTQYF. The DNA of the CDR3 is TGTGCCAGCAGTTACTCGTCCTTTGGACGGGGCCTTAGCACAGATACGCAGTATTTT.

CDR3 coding DNA: TGTGCCAGCAGCTTAGCGTTTTCTGGAAACACCATATATTTT. Amino acids: CASSLAFSGNTIYF. V gene TRBV7-9 combines with J gene TRBJ1-3; D is unresolved. Deletions cut 0 bases from V and 1 base from J, with 4 bases between. The CDR3 runs 14 residues. Germline V gene sequence: CDR1 SEHNR, CDR2 FQNEAQ (reference sequence).

The V call is TRBV27, the J call TRBJ2-7, with no clear D. Germline assignment: CDR1 MNHEY and CDR2 SMNVEV (reference sequence). The CDR3 covers 14 residues. V dropped 4 bases and J dropped 7 bases, with 17 bases sitting between them. The CDR3 loop reads CASSSLGRTVEQYF. The CDR3 DNA reads TGTGCCAGCAGTTCCCTCGGACGGACGGTTGAGCAGTACTTC.

The V call is TRBV14, the J call TRBJ1-1; D perhaps matches TRBD1 (6 bases). V was clipped by 2 bases and J by 5 bases, with 15 bases between them. The CDR3 has 15 amino acids. The germline V gene has CDR1 SGHDN and CDR2 FVKESK. The CDR3, as DNA: TGTGCCAGCAGCCAACTTGAGGGGGGAAAAACTGAAGCTTTCTTT. Protein: CASSQLEGGKTEAFF.